A selection of T cell receptor beta chains follows, all from one sample in a study of cytomegalovirus exposure and HLA in healthy donors. Here immunoSEQ multiplex PCR was the method, and the copy in TCRdb shows in-frame clones only, minus some. The sample carries roughly 170,000 clones, 84% recorded once. Sequencing was performed on PBMCs. The receptors shown here come from a man between 18 and 35 years old in good health and CMV-seronegative. CDR3s include the opening cysteine and the closing phenylalanine or tryptophan. Fields, in order: CDR3 DNA, CDR3 protein, clone size, CDR3 length, J gene, D gene, V gene. The D gene is left open where the match is weak. Clone size, where shown, is once, few, many, or a class for clones that have expanded.

DNA: TGTGCCAGCAGCTTATCTGTCACAGATACGCAGTATTTT
CDR3: CASSLSVTDTQYF
size: -
length: 13
J: TRBJ2-3
D: -
V: TRBV7-8

DNA: TGTGCCAGTAGTATCCCAGGGGTGAAGAACACTGAAGCTTTCTTT
CDR3: CASSIPGVKNTEAFF
size: few
length: 15
J: TRBJ1-1
D: -
V: TRBV19

DNA: TGTGCCAGCAGTGAAGCGCACTTGGGACTTTCAACAGATACGCAGTATTTT
CDR3: CASSEAHLGLSTDTQYF
size: once
length: 17
J: TRBJ2-3
D: -
V: TRBV6-1

DNA: TGTGCCAGCAGCTCGGGGGTCCCCGGGGAGCTGTTTTTT
CDR3: CASSSGVPGELFF
size: -
length: 13
J: TRBJ2-2
D: -
V: TRBV11-2

DNA: TGTGCCAGCAGCTTAACCGATGGGGGGGGCGAGCAGTACTTC
CDR3: CASSLTDGGGEQYF
size: once
length: 14
J: TRBJ2-7
D: TRBD2
V: TRBV11-2

DNA: TGTGCCAGCAGCCACAAGACAGGGATTGTCCACACCTTC
CDR3: CASSHKTGIVHTF
size: -
length: 13
J: TRBJ1-2
D: TRBD1
V: TRBV7-2

DNA: TGTGCCACCAGCAGAGTCGGGGGGGCTTATGAGCAGTTCTTC
CDR3: CATSRVGGAYEQFF
size: -
length: 14
J: TRBJ2-1
D: TRBD2
V: TRBV15

DNA: TGTGCCAGTAGTATGGTGCTAGACAATGAGCAGTTCTTC
CDR3: CASSMVLDNEQFF
size: -
length: 13
J: TRBJ2-1
D: -
V: TRBV19

DNA: TGCGCCAGCAGCCAAGACCAGCGGCACACAGATACGCAGTATTTT
CDR3: CASSQDQRHTDTQYF
size: -
length: 15
J: TRBJ2-3
D: -
V: TRBV4-1

DNA: TGTGCCAGCAGCTTGGTTTGGACTGACACAAACTATGGCTACACCTTC
CDR3: CASSLVWTDTNYGYTF
size: -
length: 16
J: TRBJ1-2
D: -
V: TRBV5-6

DNA: TGTGCCAGCAGCTTAGCCGCAGGGGGTTGGAACACTGAAGCTTTCTTT
CDR3: CASSLAAGGWNTEAFF
size: once
length: 16
J: TRBJ1-1
D: TRBD1
V: TRBV7-9

DNA: TGCGCCAGCAGCCAAGAAGGCGGGAGACAGGCGCAGTTGTATGGCTACACCTTC
CDR3: CASSQEGGRQAQLYGYTF
size: -
length: 18
J: TRBJ1-2
D: -
V: TRBV4-1

DNA: TGTGCTAGCAGCTTAACGGCGGATAATGAGCAGTTCTTC
CDR3: CASSLTADNEQFF
size: -
length: 13
J: TRBJ2-1
D: -
V: TRBV7-7

DNA: TGTGCCAGCAGCGTAGGGGGCGCTGATGAAGCTTTCTTT
CDR3: CASSVGGADEAFF
size: -
length: 13
J: TRBJ1-1
D: -
V: TRBV9

DNA: TGCGCCAGCAAGGGCTCAGGGGGTGATCAGCCCCAGCATTTT
CDR3: CASKGSGGDQPQHF
size: once
length: 14
J: TRBJ1-5
D: TRBD1
V: TRBV10-2

DNA: TGTGCCAGCTCGCGCAGGGGAAACTACGAGCAGTACTTC
CDR3: CASSRRGNYEQYF
size: -
length: 13
J: TRBJ2-7
D: -
V: TRBV18

DNA: TGTGCCAGCAGTCACACAGTCAATCAGCCCCAGCATTTT
CDR3: CASSHTVNQPQHF
size: few
length: 13
J: TRBJ1-5
D: -
V: TRBV7-9

DNA: TGTGCTAGTGGTTTGTTTCTGGGAGCGGAGACCCAGTACTTC
CDR3: CASGLFLGAETQYF
size: -
length: 14
J: TRBJ2-5
D: -
V: TRBV12-5

DNA: TGTGCTAGCAGCTTAAACAGGGGTGACCAAGAGACCCAGTACTTC
CDR3: CASSLNRGDQETQYF
size: -
length: 15
J: TRBJ2-5
D: TRBD1
V: TRBV7-7

DNA: TGTGCCAGCAGCCACCCGTCAGGGGGGAACACTGAAGCTTTCTTT
CDR3: CASSHPSGGNTEAFF
size: few
length: 15
J: TRBJ1-1
D: TRBD1
V: TRBV7-9

DNA: TGTGCCAGCAGTGAAGTAAATGGCAGGTATGGCTACACCTTC
CDR3: CASSEVNGRYGYTF
size: once
length: 14
J: TRBJ1-2
D: -
V: TRBV6-1

DNA: TGTGCCAGCAGCCGAAGCGGGAGAGCGGGAGTCGATGAGCAGTTCTTC
CDR3: CASSRSGRAGVDEQFF
size: -
length: 16
J: TRBJ2-1
D: TRBD2
V: TRBV2

DNA: TGTGCCAGCAGTCCGGGGACAGGGAGAACCGGGGAGCTGTTTTTT
CDR3: CASSPGTGRTGELFF
size: -
length: 15
J: TRBJ2-2
D: TRBD1
V: TRBV2

DNA: TGTGCCAGCAGCATGCTAGCGGGGGGGCCTCTGGAGACCCAGTACTTC
CDR3: CASSMLAGGPLETQYF
size: -
length: 16
J: TRBJ2-5
D: TRBD2
V: TRBV5-6

DNA: TGCGCCAGCAGCTTGGCTCAGGACTCCTACAATGAGCAGTTCTTC
CDR3: CASSLAQDSYNEQFF
size: once
length: 15
J: TRBJ2-1
D: -
V: TRBV5-1

DNA: TGCGCCAGCAGCCAATACCTTACTAGACAGGGCAATGAGCAGTTCTTC
CDR3: CASSQYLTRQGNEQFF
size: once
length: 16
J: TRBJ2-1
D: TRBD1
V: TRBV4-1

DNA: TGTGCCAGCCTCCCCCAGACGGGACAGGGGGCAATCGAGCAGTACTTC
CDR3: CASLPQTGQGAIEQYF
size: -
length: 16
J: TRBJ2-7
D: TRBD1
V: TRBV28

DNA: TGTGCCAGCAGTCCCGGGGACAGCTACAATGAGCAGTTCTTC
CDR3: CASSPGDSYNEQFF
size: -
length: 14
J: TRBJ2-1
D: TRBD1
V: TRBV11-3

DNA: TGTGCCAGCAGTGAGTTGGACAACCAGAGCTATGGCTACACCTTC
CDR3: CASSELDNQSYGYTF
size: -
length: 15
J: TRBJ1-2
D: -
V: TRBV6-1

DNA: TGCGCCAGCAGCCAAGAAGCAGACAGGGGTTTTTTGAACACTGAAGCTTTCTTT
CDR3: CASSQEADRGFLNTEAFF
size: -
length: 18
J: TRBJ1-1
D: TRBD1
V: TRBV4-1

DNA: TGTGCCAGCAGTTTCAACTCTGGGGCCAACGTCCTGACTTTC
CDR3: CASSFNSGANVLTF
size: few
length: 14
J: TRBJ2-6
D: -
V: TRBV27

DNA: TGTGCCAGCAGTTACGTGCAGGGGACTGGAAACACCATATATTTT
CDR3: CASSYVQGTGNTIYF
size: -
length: 15
J: TRBJ1-3
D: -
V: TRBV6-6

DNA: TGTGCCTGGAGTGGAGTCGATGGAAACACCATATATTTT
CDR3: CAWSGVDGNTIYF
size: -
length: 13
J: TRBJ1-3
D: -
V: TRBV30

DNA: TGCGCCAGCAGCTTGGCCGGTCAGGGCACCGGGGAGCTGTTTTTT
CDR3: CASSLAGQGTGELFF
size: -
length: 15
J: TRBJ2-2
D: -
V: TRBV5-1

DNA: TGTGCCAGCAGCTTCGGAAGCGGGAGCTCGGATACGCAGTATTTT
CDR3: CASSFGSGSSDTQYF
size: once
length: 15
J: TRBJ2-3
D: TRBD2
V: TRBV5-4

DNA: TGTGCCAGCAGCTTGGGAGCGGGGGGGTTGGATGAGCAGTTCTTC
CDR3: CASSLGAGGLDEQFF
size: -
length: 15
J: TRBJ2-1
D: TRBD2
V: TRBV7-2

DNA: TGTGCCAGTAGTCCTTTCTCCGGTGACAGGGTGTCCTACAATGAGCAGTTCTTC
CDR3: CASSPFSGDRVSYNEQFF
size: -
length: 18
J: TRBJ2-1
D: TRBD1
V: TRBV19

DNA: TGTGCCAGTAATGACAGAACTTATAGCAATCAGCCCCAGCATTTT
CDR3: CASNDRTYSNQPQHF
size: -
length: 15
J: TRBJ1-5
D: -
V: TRBV19

DNA: TGCGCCAGCAGCATAAGACAGGGGGAGGATGAGCAGTTCTTC
CDR3: CASSIRQGEDEQFF
size: -
length: 14
J: TRBJ2-1
D: TRBD1
V: TRBV4-1

DNA: TGTGCCATCAGTGAGTCGCGGGGTATGAACACTGAAGCTTTCTTT
CDR3: CAISESRGMNTEAFF
size: -
length: 15
J: TRBJ1-1
D: -
V: TRBV10-3

DNA: TGTTCCAGCAGCCCCCGACTACAAGAGACCCAGTACTTC
CDR3: CSSSPRLQETQYF
size: few
length: 13
J: TRBJ2-5
D: -
V: TRBV7-9

DNA: TGTGCCAGTAGTCCCGGGACAGGGGCCTACGAGCAGTACTTC
CDR3: CASSPGTGAYEQYF
size: few
length: 14
J: TRBJ2-7
D: TRBD1
V: TRBV19

DNA: TGTGCCAGCAGTTCCCCGGGACAGGGGAACATTCAGTACTTC
CDR3: CASSSPGQGNIQYF
size: few
length: 14
J: TRBJ2-4
D: TRBD1
V: TRBV6-6

DNA: TGTGCAAGTGGTTTGCTGAGGGGGCAATACGCCGGGGAGCTGTTTTTT
CDR3: CASGLLRGQYAGELFF
size: -
length: 16
J: TRBJ2-2
D: TRBD1
V: TRBV12-5

DNA: TGCGCCAGCAGTGGGACAGTATACGGTTCACCCCTCCACTTT
CDR3: CASSGTVYGSPLHF
size: -
length: 14
J: TRBJ1-6
D: -
V: TRBV10-1

DNA: TGTGCCAGCAGTTTATTCGGCAGGGGGCCCTACGAGCAGTACTTC
CDR3: CASSLFGRGPYEQYF
size: -
length: 15
J: TRBJ2-7
D: TRBD1
V: TRBV27

DNA: TGTGCCTGGAGTACCTTAGCGGGAGGGCCGAATGAGCAGTTCTTC
CDR3: CAWSTLAGGPNEQFF
size: few
length: 15
J: TRBJ2-1
D: TRBD2
V: TRBV30

DNA: TGTGCCAGCGCGTCGCAAGAGACCCAGTACTTC
CDR3: CASASQETQYF
size: -
length: 11
J: TRBJ2-5
D: -
V: TRBV28

DNA: TGTGCCAGCAGCTCGGACTTGTACAATGAGCAGTTCTTC
CDR3: CASSSDLYNEQFF
size: -
length: 13
J: TRBJ2-1
D: -
V: TRBV7-2

DNA: TGTGCCAGCAGCTTAGCGGGGGCGGCCAAAAACATTCAGTACTTC
CDR3: CASSLAGAAKNIQYF
size: -
length: 15
J: TRBJ2-4
D: -
V: TRBV7-9

DNA: TGTGCCAGCAGCTCATGGGGTTTGGGACAGGGGGGGTACAATGAGCAGTTCTTC
CDR3: CASSSWGLGQGGYNEQFF
size: -
length: 18
J: TRBJ2-1
D: TRBD1
V: TRBV7-8

DNA: TGTGCCAGTAGTATTGGGACAGGGGGTTTGAATGAGCAGTTCTTC
CDR3: CASSIGTGGLNEQFF
size: -
length: 15
J: TRBJ2-1
D: TRBD1
V: TRBV19

DNA: TGTGCCAGCAGCCAAGCGGTAACAGGGAAGGGCAATGAGCAGTTCTTC
CDR3: CASSQAVTGKGNEQFF
size: -
length: 16
J: TRBJ2-1
D: -
V: TRBV4-2